The entry below describes one T cell receptor (beta chain). The CDR3 has 17 amino acids. Germline V gives CDR1 MGHRA, CDR2 YSYEKL. V lost 4 bases to trimming and J lost 0 bases; unmatched junction nucleotides: 7. The data derive from a study of blood T cell repertoires in COVID-19. On the study more broadly: COVID-19 samples from acute and convalescent phases originated in the United States, Italy and Spain. T cells, B-cell-depleted T cells, or PBMCs provided the cDNA or gDNA that served as material.

As processed by the authors: Reference gene primer amplification in the assay estimated nucleated cell counts. Sequenced by immunoSEQ multiplex PCR; TCRdb stores in-frame clones only, minus some. For V, J and clone size, that table is used; D and trimming come from the DNA. The sample records 250,000 to 300,000 clones, roughly 86% being singletons. Patients of the Seattle cohort, enrolled during active infection, were followed longitudinally. The sample comprised peripheral blood. V gene TRBV4-1 combines with J gene TRBJ1-5; 9 nucleotides agree with TRBD1. The TCR sequence derives from a young woman with COVID-19, enrolled during active disease. In DNA, the CDR3 is TGCGCCAGCAGCCGGGCCGGGACAGGGCTTAGCAATCAGCCCCAGCATTTT. Translation: CASSRAGTGLSNQPQHF.